This T cell receptor beta chain is from a study of radiation and T cells in renal cell carcinoma. Using immunoSEQ multiplex PCR, the repertoire was profiled, and TCRdb retains in-frame clones only, with some absent. The table lists 100,000 to 150,000 clones, roughly 80% of them singletons. The CDR3 runs 16 residues. CDR1 and CDR2 (germline): MNHEY, SMNVEV (reference sequence). V gave up 0 bases and J gave up 3 bases; unmatched junction bases: 5. Time point: baseline pretreatment blood. Treatment in this sample: 15 Gy SBRT to primary tumor, nephrectomy 4 weeks later. The clonotype originates from a woman in her fifties or sixties with renal cell carcinoma. The material sequenced was blood, taken from a patient whose treatment included radiotherapy and nephrectomy. The chain recombines TRBV27 with TRBJ2-7; 10 positions agree with TRBD2. The CDR3 sequence is CASSLSPPSGSYEQYF. The CDR3 DNA reads as TGTGCCAGCAGTTTATCTCCCCCTAGCGGGAGCTACGAGCAGTACTTC.